This TCR beta chain was profiled in a study of PD-1 blockade in mismatch repair-deficient tumors. The table came from immunoSEQ multiplex PCR; TCRdb's copy has only in-frame clones and leaves some out. The sample shows 100,000 to 150,000 clones, 85% to 90% of them seen only once. Three pembrolizumab responders had their TCRs sequenced. The CDR3 consists of 19 residues. Trimming removed 3 bases from V and 3 bases from J; junction bases left unmatched: 14. Germline V CDR1 and CDR2: LNHDA, SQIVND (reference sequence). The chain recombines TRBV19 with TRBJ2-6, with TRBD1 matching 7 bases. Sequences were derived from peripheral blood, sampled 44 weeks after starting pembrolizumab. The sequence came from an adult with mismatch repair-deficient cancer. The DNA for the CDR3 is TGTGCCAGTAGTATTTTTCGACAGGGATTACTAATTGGGGCCAACGTCCTGACTTTC. Translation: CASSIFRQGLLIGANVLTF.